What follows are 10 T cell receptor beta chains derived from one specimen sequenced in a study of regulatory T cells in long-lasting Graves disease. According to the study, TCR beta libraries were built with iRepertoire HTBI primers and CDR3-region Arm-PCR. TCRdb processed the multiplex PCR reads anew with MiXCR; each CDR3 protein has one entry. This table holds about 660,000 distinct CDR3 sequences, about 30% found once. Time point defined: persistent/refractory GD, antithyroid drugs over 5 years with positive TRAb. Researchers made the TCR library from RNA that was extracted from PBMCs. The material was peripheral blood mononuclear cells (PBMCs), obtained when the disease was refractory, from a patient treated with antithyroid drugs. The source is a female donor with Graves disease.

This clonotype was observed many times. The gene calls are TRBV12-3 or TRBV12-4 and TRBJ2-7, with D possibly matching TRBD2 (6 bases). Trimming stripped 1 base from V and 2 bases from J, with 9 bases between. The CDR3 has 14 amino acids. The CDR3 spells CASSLDGGTYEQYF. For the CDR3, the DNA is TGTGCCAGCAGTTTAGATGGAGGGACCTACGAGCAGTACTTC.

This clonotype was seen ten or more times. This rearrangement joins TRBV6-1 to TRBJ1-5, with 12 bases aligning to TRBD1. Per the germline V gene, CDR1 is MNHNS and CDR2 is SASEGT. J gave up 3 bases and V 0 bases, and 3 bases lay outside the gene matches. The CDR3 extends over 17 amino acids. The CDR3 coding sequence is TGTGCCAGCAGTGAAGCGGGGACAGGGGGCCACAATCAGCCCCAGCATTTT. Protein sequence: CASSEAGTGGHNQPQHF.

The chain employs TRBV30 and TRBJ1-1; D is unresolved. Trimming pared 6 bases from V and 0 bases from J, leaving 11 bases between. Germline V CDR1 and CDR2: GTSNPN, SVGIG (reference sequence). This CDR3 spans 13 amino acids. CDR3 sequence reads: CACPGSMNTEAFF. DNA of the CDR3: TGTGCCTGCCCCGGGAGTATGAACACTGAAGCTTTCTTT.

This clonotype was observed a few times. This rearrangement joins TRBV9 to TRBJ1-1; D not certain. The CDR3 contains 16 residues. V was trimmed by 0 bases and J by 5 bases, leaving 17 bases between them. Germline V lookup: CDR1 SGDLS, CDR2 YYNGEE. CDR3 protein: CASSVGIRPAGTEAFF. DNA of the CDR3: TGTGCCAGCAGCGTAGGGATCAGGCCAGCGGGGACTGAAGCTTTCTTT. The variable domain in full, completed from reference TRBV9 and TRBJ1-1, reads DSGVTQTPKHLITATGQRVTLRCSPRSGDLSVYWYQQSLDQGLQFLIQYYNGEERAKGNILERFSAQQFPDLHSELNLSSLELGDSALYFCASSVGIRPAGTEAFFGQGTRLTVV.

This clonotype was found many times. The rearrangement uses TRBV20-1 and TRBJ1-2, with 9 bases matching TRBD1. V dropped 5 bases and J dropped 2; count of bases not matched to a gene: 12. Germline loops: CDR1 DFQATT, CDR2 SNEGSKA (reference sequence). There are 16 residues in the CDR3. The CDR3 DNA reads TGCAGTGCTCCACCCGAGGGACAGGGCAAAAACTATGGCTACACCTTC. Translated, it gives CSAPPEGQGKNYGYTF.

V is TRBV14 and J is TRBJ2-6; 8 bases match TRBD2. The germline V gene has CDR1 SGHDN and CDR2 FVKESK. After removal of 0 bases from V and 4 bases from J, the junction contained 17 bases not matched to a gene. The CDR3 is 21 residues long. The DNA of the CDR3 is TGTGCCAGCAGCCAAGACGACGGGAGGGCCCCCCCCCCGGAAGGGGCCAACGTCCTGACTTTC. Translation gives CASSQDDGRAPPPEGANVLTF. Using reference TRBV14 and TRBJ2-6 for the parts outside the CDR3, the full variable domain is EAGVTQFPSHSVIEKGQTVTLRCDPISGHDNLYWYRRVMGKEIKFLLHFVKESKQDESGMPNNRFLAERTGGTYSTLKVQPAELEDSGVYFCASSQDDGRAPPPEGANVLTFGAGSRLTVL.

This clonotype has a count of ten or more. The CDR3 DNA is TGTGCCAGCAACCGGGACGGAGTTAACTATGGCTACACCTTC. Protein: CASNRDGVNYGYTF. V usage is TRBV28 and J usage is TRBJ1-2; TRBD1 is a possible D gene (5 bases). Germline CDR1 reads MDHEN; CDR2 reads SYDVKM. V was trimmed by 7 bases and J by 1 base, leaving 13 bases between them. The CDR3 runs to 14 residues.

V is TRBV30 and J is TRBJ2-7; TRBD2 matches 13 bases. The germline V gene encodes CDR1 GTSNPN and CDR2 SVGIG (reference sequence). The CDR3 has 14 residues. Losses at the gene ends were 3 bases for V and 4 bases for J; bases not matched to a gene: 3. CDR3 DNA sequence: TGTGCCTGGAGGACTAGCGGGAGGATTTACGAGCAGTACTTC. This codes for CAWRTSGRIYEQYF.

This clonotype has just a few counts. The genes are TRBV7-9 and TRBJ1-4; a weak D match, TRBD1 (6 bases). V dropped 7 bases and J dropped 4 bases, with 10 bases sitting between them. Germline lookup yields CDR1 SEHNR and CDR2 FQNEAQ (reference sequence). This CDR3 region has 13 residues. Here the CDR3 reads CASNRDNNEKLFF. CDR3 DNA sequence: TGTGCCAGCAACCGGGACAATAATGAAAAACTGTTTTTT. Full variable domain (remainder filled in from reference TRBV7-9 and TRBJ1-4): DTGVSQNPRHKITKRGQNVTFRCDPISEHNRLYWYRQTLGQGPEFLTYFQNEAQLEKSRLLSDRFSAERPKGSFSTLEIQRTEQGDSAMYLCASNRDNNEKLFFGSGTQLSVL.

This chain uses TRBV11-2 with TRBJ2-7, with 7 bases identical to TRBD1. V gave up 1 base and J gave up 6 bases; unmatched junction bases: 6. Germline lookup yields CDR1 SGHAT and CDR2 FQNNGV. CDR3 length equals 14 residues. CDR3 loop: CASSLVQGVFEQYF. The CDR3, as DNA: TGTGCCAGCAGCTTAGTTCAGGGGGTGTTCGAGCAGTACTTC.